This is a list of T cell receptor beta chains from one sample in a study of cytomegalovirus exposure and HLA in healthy donors. Sequencing used immunoSEQ multiplex PCR; TCRdb keeps in-frame clones, though not all of them. The sample contains under 200,000 clones, roughly 73% of which appear only once. The specimen was PBMCs. The receptors here all came from a woman aged 25 to 45 in good health and CMV-seronegative. CDR3s include the opening cysteine and the closing phenylalanine or tryptophan. Each record gives: V gene, clone size, J gene, D gene, CDR3 DNA, CDR3 protein. A D gene is named only where the DNA matches it firmly. Only part of the rows carry a size: once, few, many, or a class if the clone is expanded.

TRBV27	few	TRBJ2-7	TRBD2	TGTGCCAGCAGTTTATCTAGCGGGAGTTACGAGCAGTACTTC	CASSLSSGSYEQYF
TRBV7-2	NA	TRBJ2-3	TRBD2	TGTGCCAGCAGCTTAAGTGGGGAGCGGGGGGGGCTCGCAGATACGCAGTATTTT	CASSLSGERGGLADTQYF
TRBV7-3	NA	TRBJ2-1	NA	TGTGCCAGCAGCCTACGACAGGTCCGCTACAATGAGCAGTTCTTC	CASSLRQVRYNEQFF
TRBV5-4	NA	TRBJ2-3	TRBD1	TGTGCCAGCAGCTTGGCCCGACAGGGGGCGCGCTCAGATACGCAGTATTTT	CASSLARQGARSDTQYF
TRBV5-1	NA	TRBJ2-7	TRBD2	TGCGCCAGCAGCTTGACGGCTAGCGGGGGGTACGAGCAGTACTTC	CASSLTASGGYEQYF
TRBV11-2	NA	TRBJ2-5	NA	TGTGCCAGCAGCATAGGGAACAGAGAGACCCAGTACTTC	CASSIGNRETQYF
TRBV6-4	few	TRBJ2-3	TRBD2	TGTGCCAGCAGTGATGGGGCGGGGGGCACAGATACGCAGTATTTT	CASSDGAGGTDTQYF
TRBV7-2	NA	TRBJ1-2	NA	TGTGCCAGCAGAGACCATCCAGATCGCGGCTATGGCTACACCTTC	CASRDHPDRGYGYTF
TRBV5-1	few	TRBJ2-3	NA	TGCGCCAGCAGAAGAGGTGCCACAGATACGCAGTATTTT	CASRRGATDTQYF
TRBV19	NA	TRBJ2-7	NA	TGTGCCAGTAGTAAAACAGGTAGCTCCTACGAGCAGTACTTC	CASSKTGSSYEQYF
TRBV9	once	TRBJ2-1	NA	TGTGCCAGCAGCGGACTAGGCGATGAGCAGTTCTTC	CASSGLGDEQFF
TRBV21-1	NA	TRBJ1-3	NA	TGTGCCAGCAGCGGTAAGACAGGGCGGGGAAACACCATATATTTT	CASSGKTGRGNTIYF
TRBV5-1	NA	TRBJ1-5	NA	TGCGCCAGCAGCTTCGATTTTTCGGGGAGCCAGCCCCAGCATTTT	CASSFDFSGSQPQHF
TRBV27	NA	TRBJ2-1	TRBD2	TGTGCCAGCAGTTGGACTAGCGGGGGAGATGAGCAGTTCTTC	CASSWTSGGDEQFF
TRBV7-2	few	TRBJ2-3	TRBD2	TGTGCCAGCAGCTTAATCCCCCCACTAGCGGGGTCCACAGATACGCAGTATTTT	CASSLIPPLAGSTDTQYF
TRBV27	NA	TRBJ2-1	TRBD2	TGTGCCAGCAGTTCCGGGACTACGACTTACAATGAGCAGTTCTTC	CASSSGTTTYNEQFF
TRBV2	NA	TRBJ2-3	TRBD2	TGTGCCAGCACGGGACTAGCGGGTTTACTGGGGGCAGATACGCAGTATTTT	CASTGLAGLLGADTQYF
TRBV9	NA	TRBJ2-2	TRBD2	TGTGCCAGCAGCGCACGGACTAGCGGGAGGGGTATGAGCGGGGAGCTGTTTTTT	CASSARTSGRGMSGELFF